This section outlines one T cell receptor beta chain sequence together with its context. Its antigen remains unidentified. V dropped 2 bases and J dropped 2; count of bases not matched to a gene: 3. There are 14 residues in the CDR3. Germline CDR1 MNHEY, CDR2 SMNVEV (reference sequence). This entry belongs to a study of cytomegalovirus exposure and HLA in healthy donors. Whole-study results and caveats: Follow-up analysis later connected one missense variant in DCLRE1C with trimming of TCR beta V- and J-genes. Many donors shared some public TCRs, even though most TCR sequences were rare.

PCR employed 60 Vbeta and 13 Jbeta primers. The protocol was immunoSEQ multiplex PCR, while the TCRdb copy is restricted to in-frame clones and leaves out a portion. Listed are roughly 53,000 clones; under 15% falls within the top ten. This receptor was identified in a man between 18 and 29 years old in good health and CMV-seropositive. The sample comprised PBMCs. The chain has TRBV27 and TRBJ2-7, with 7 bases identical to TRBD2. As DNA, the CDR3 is TGTGCCAGCAGTTTACGCGGGGGTACCTACGAGCAGTACTTC. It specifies CASSLRGGTYEQYF.